Sequencing of this T cell receptor beta chain was carried out in a study of shared clonotypes between healthy human individuals. Study findings and constraints: Generation probability values for non-shared clonotypes were lower than those for clonotypes shared by all four donors.

After removal of 3 bases from V and 15 bases from J, the junction contained 10 bases not matched to a gene. The germline gives CDR1 SGHRS, CDR2 YFSETQ. The CDR3 has 14 amino acids. Here immunoSEQ multiplex PCR was the method, and the copy in TCRdb shows in-frame clones only, minus some. Counted here are some 500,000 clones, roughly 95% occurring once; the ten biggest clones make up 0.05% to 0.08%. Notes on this clone: Its antigen is currently unknown.

The clonotype was recovered from a woman aged 25 to 39 in good health. The J gene is TRBJ2-1, the V gene TRBV5-1; 12 nucleotides line up with TRBD1. The sequenced sample was naive CD4+ T cells sorted from blood. Specified subset: CD45RA+ positively selected. The CDR3 here is CASSSTGTGGERFF. The CDR3 DNA is TGCGCCAGCAGCTCTACCGGGACAGGGGGCGAAAGGTTCTTC.